The 6 T cell receptor beta chains listed next were all sequenced from one sample in a study of CXCR3-negative and CXCR3-positive naive CD8 T cells. TRB cDNA was prepared as libraries by UMI-labeled 5' RACE. TCRdb re-analyzed the 5' RACE reads; it lists each CDR3 protein once, without DNA. The sample table includes roughly 71,000 distinct CDR3 sequences. The sequencing input was naive CXCR3- CD8+ T cells from blood. Described subset: CD45RO-CCR7+CD27+CD95- naive CD8+ T cells lacking CXCR3 (TNR3-). The receptors come from a human donor in good health. Some clones in this sample may be carry-over from other donors' samples.

The genes are TRBV7-2 and TRBJ2-2; TCRdb's D call, TRBD1, is unchecked because there is no DNA. This CDR3 comprises 17 residues. The germline V gene encodes CDR1 SGHTA and CDR2 FQGNSA. The CDR3 loop is CASSRERDRTFTGELFF.

The genes are TRBV15 and TRBJ2-2; the D call of TRBD1 rests on TCRdb alone, since no DNA is present to check it. CDR3 length: 15 residues. Germline CDR1 reads LNHNV; CDR2 reads YYDKDF (reference sequence). The CDR3 sequence is CATSMDTRVTGELFF.

This rearrangement joins TRBV11-1 to TRBJ2-7; TCRdb proposes TRBD1, but this gene call is untestable without DNA. The germline V gene has CDR1 SGHAT and CDR2 FQDESV (reference sequence). The CDR3 is 14 residues long. The CDR3: CASSLGRVNYEQYF.

The genes are TRBV29-1 and TRBJ2-6; with no DNA, the TCRdb D assignment of TRBD1 cannot be verified. CDR3 length equals 14 residues. CDR1 and CDR2 from the germline V gene are SQVTM and ANQGSEA. The CDR3 loop is CSVSAGSGANVLTF.

The J gene is TRBJ2-1, the V gene TRBV29-1; TCRdb gives TRBD1 as the D gene, but with no DNA this cannot be confirmed. Germline V gives CDR1 SQVTM, CDR2 ANQGSEA. This CDR3 is 12 amino acids long. The CDR3 here is CSAKWGGNEQFF.

The chain carries TRBV7-3 and TRBJ2-1; TCRdb returns TRBD2, unconfirmable since there is no DNA. This CDR3 contains 15 residues. Germline loops: CDR1 SGHTA, CDR2 FQGTGA. This chain's CDR3 is CASSLALAGVNEQFF.